Included here is one T cell receptor (beta chain) sequence, with context. Its cognate antigen has yet to be identified. Base-call qualities are not available, and no considerably larger clone is one nucleotide away. The immunoSEQ Assay, a bias-controlled multiplex PCR, was used to amplify TCRbeta CDR3 regions from genomic DNA. As for how the authors treated the data: Nucleated cell counts per sample were estimated from amplification of reference gene primers within the assay. Sequence reads were collapsed and filtered to measure the absolute abundance of every unique TCRbeta CDR3 rearrangement. For each sample, productive Simpson clonality was calculated by taking the square root of Simpson's diversity index across productive rearrangements. Drawn from immuneACCESS, this table holds only the in-frame rearrangements with V and J called that TCRdb kept. Clones are partly lost; checked studies trace under half to an unresolved V gene and leave the rest unexplained. V, J and clone size derive from that table, while D and trimming were established from the DNA sequence. Within this sample are about 210,000 clones, with about nine tenths of them counted one time only. The top ten clones comprise 1.2% of the sample.

This specimen comes from a study of blood T cell repertoires in COVID-19 (dated by TCRdb to the early 2020s). The study in broad terms: Collaborator samples came from the United States, Italy and Spain and covered acute and convalescent phases of COVID-19. Where available, HLA class I and class II types were taken from metadata supplied by the sample provider and were not determined by assay-based typing. A freely available public database, intended as a resource for researchers studying the immune response to SARS-CoV-2, is where the repertoires were released. The prospective study material was composed of cDNA or gDNA derived from T cells, B-cell-depleted T cells, or PBMCs. Nearly every sample came with metadata listing a de-identified subject ID, COVID-19 status, age in years and sex. The samples were drawn from two sources: the first 160 participants of the ongoing ImmuneRACE study, and approximately 1,300 subjects contributed by 6 global collaborators. The dataset comprised deeply sampled blood TCRbeta repertoires from subjects exposed to, actively infected with, or recovered from COVID-19. Results the study describes overall, beyond this receptor: Clinical and demographic metadata were provided uncurated, with the amount varying by source and participant.

The cysteine opens and the phenylalanine closes a CDR3 of 14 amino acids. Of the read, only the CDR3 DNA is kept; its 42 bases are in frame from base 1. From a lookup of the germline V gene, CDR1 and CDR2 are SQVTM and ANQGSEA. V was cut back by 4 bases and J by 6 bases, leaving a gap of 16 bases between them. Participants in the prospective study were enrolled through a virtual design, were aged roughly 18 to 100 years, and lived in 20 to 30 United States geographic areas. Cohort assignment in the prospective study relied on participant-reported clinical history from a screening survey and a study questionnaire. For ImmuneRACE Cohort 3, a participant was defined as recovered based on two consecutive negative NP/OP PCR tests, clearance by a healthcare professional, or resolution of symptoms. In the prospective study, mobile phlebotomists collected whole blood, serum and a nasopharyngeal or oropharyngeal swab from each participant. Participants in the prospective study had the option to provide additional blood draws and questionnaires over a roughly 2-month period. Blood samples from the prospective study were shipped frozen or at room temperature prior to DNA extraction.

The sequence joins TRBV29-1 to TRBJ1-3, and perhaps TRBD1 as D gene, on 6 matching bases. This receptor was identified in a man under 40 who had recovered from COVID-19. The sequenced material came from PBMCs or T cells enriched from blood (not recorded which). The DNA sequence is as follows: TGCAGCGTTGGGGGGACAAGCGGGGCAAACACCATATATTTT. This translates into CSVGGTSGANTIYF.